The following is a T cell receptor beta chain sequence with its context. Its antigen is still unknown. No per-base quality is available; no much larger clone lies one base away. The library came from PCR. Sequencer: Illumina HiSeq 2500. Unique molecular identifiers were incorporated into TCR beta cDNA libraries to reduce PCR and sequencing biases. Some 500,000 cDNA molecules were obtained for every 1 to 10 million input T cells, so each molecule roughly corresponded to one T cell. The patient libraries were prepared and sequenced with the same protocol used for the earlier healthy control dataset. Within a given batch, samples were prepared together, multiplexed and sequenced on the same HiSeq lane. As for how the authors treated the data: Raw barcoded reads were processed with MIGEC, and single-read molecular identifier groups were discarded before consensus assembly and CDR3 extraction. VDJtools was used for post-analysis of the clonotype tables, and diversity was normalized by down-sampling every dataset to the size of the smallest sample. To correct batch-related cross-sample contamination, repertoire overlap clustering matched CDR3 amino acid sequences but not nucleotide sequences. The raw public reads went through TCRdb reprocessing: fastp at Q25, MiXCR clone calling, in-frame beta chains kept. Identical CDR3 protein sequences are pooled into one entry, listed with their most common genes and DNA. TCRdb, not the original authors, processed these V and J calls. The table for this sample lists hundreds of thousands of distinct CDR3 sequences; about 57% of them were counted only once. Jointly, the top ten make up 4.6% of the sample.

The entry originates in a study of post-analysis software for immune sequencing data (dated by TCRdb to about 2015). Background for the entire study: The recorded disease courses included relapsing-remitting, secondary progressive and progressive-relapsing multiple sclerosis, and some patients had no subtype annotation. A subset of samples was prepared in parallel using single-end sample barcoding, then pooled and co-amplified after Illumina adapter ligation. The multiple sclerosis patient repertoires were compared with under 13 previously published healthy control repertoires from donors aged 6 to 25 years. Study-level results and caveats: Direct clustering with F measure revealed strong co-clustering of samples prepared in the same batch, which led to a batch-effect correction. Compared with controls, multiple sclerosis patients had significantly lower normalized Chao1 diversity, a finding suggesting substantial peripheral T-cell clonal expansion. Roughly 5 TRBV segments, including TRBV5-6, TRBV5-1 and TRBV20-1, were significantly more frequent in patients than controls. The control group was slightly older than the multiple sclerosis patient group.

TCR beta repertoires were profiled from peripheral blood of approximately 13 young patients with multiple sclerosis to demonstrate the VDJtools post-analysis software. Multiple sclerosis patients were children and adolescents aged roughly 6 to 17 years. The CDR3 runs 18 amino acids, cysteine and phenylalanine included. The sequence is cut down to CDR3 DNA, 54 bases in frame from base 1. The germline V gene gives CDR1 as MNHEY and CDR2 as SVGAGI. V is trimmed back by 2 bases and J by 7 bases, and the junction contains 14 bases that no gene match accounts for. This receptor was taken from a girl between 10 and 17 years old with multiple sclerosis. The chain couples TRBV6-5 to TRBJ2-1; 10 of the junction bases match TRBD2. Sequenced sample: blood. CDR3 reads: CASSYPGPSGRGDNEQFF. Here is the DNA: TGTGCCAGCAGTTACCCAGGACCTAGCGGGAGAGGGGATAATGAGCAGTTCTTC.